This T cell receptor (beta chain) was recorded in a study of beta chain features in type 1 diabetes. Findings of the study overall: Amplification by PCR could prefer shorter templates, with the same effect in patients and controls. Among type 1 diabetes patients, VDJ junctions had fewer insertions and more deletions.

All of the isolated RNA was reverse transcribed, so expressed TCRB transcripts were sequenced. The protocol was immunoSEQ multiplex PCR, while the TCRdb copy is restricted to in-frame clones and leaves out a portion. The table includes about 320,000 clones, 13% to 15% detected once. The CDR3 contains 16 residues. From germline, CDR1 is SQVTM and CDR2 ANQGSEA. The junction had 13 bases not matched to a gene; V was cut back by 2 bases and J by 5 bases. On this clone itself: The antigen is undetermined.

The sequenced material came from central memory CD4+ T cells from blood. The rearrangement joins TRBV29-1 to TRBJ1-1; the match to TRBD1 covers 8 bases. The source is a man aged 30 to 45 in good health. This chain's CDR3 is CSVEKVGRQGRTEAFF. CDR3 DNA: TGCAGCGTTGAAAAGGTTGGAAGACAGGGGAGGACTGAAGCTTTCTTT.